Presented here are 22 T cell receptor beta chains from one specimen sequenced in a study of blood T cell repertoires in COVID-19. Sequenced by immunoSEQ multiplex PCR; TCRdb stores in-frame clones only, minus some. The table lists roughly 260,000 clones, about 90% of them singletons, with roughly 2.7% in the top ten. The sequencing input was peripheral blood. The source of these receptors is a person under 35 with COVID-19, enrolled during active disease.

This clone was seen just once. V gene TRBV7-2 combines with J gene TRBJ2-1, with D possibly TRBD2 on 6 matching bases. In germline, CDR1 is SGHTA, CDR2 FQGNSA. CDR3 size: 18 residues. Trimming shortened V by 4 bases and J by 2 bases, and 21 bases separated the two germline ends. Here the CDR3 DNA reads TGTGCCAGCAGCTCTCCCGAGGTGGGCGGGAACCCCTACAATGAGCAGTTCTTC. Translating it yields CASSSPEVGGNPYNEQFF.

The chain uses TRBV2 and TRBJ1-5; possibly TRBD1 for D (6 bases). Trimming removed 7 bases from V and 6 bases from J, with 16 bases in between. Germline lookup yields CDR1 SNHLY and CDR2 FYNNEI. The CDR3 spans 14 residues. The CDR3 here is CASTPGGAPQPQHF. The CDR3 region has the DNA TGTGCCAGCACCCCCGGGGGGGCCCCTCAGCCCCAGCATTTT.

This clone was counted once. The chain uses TRBV3-1 (or the pseudogene TRBV3-2) and TRBJ2-7, with 8 bases lining up with TRBD2. The V gene end was trimmed by 2 bases and the J gene end by 2 bases; junction bases not matched to a gene: 2. This CDR3 is built from 14 residues. Germline V lookup: CDR1 LGHDT, CDR2 YNNKEL (reference sequence). CDR3 in DNA: TGTGCCAGCAGCCAACAAGCGGGAGCCTACGAGCAGTACTTC. It codes for CASSQQAGAYEQYF.

The CDR3 here is CASSEGTSGPYNEQFF. Written as DNA, the CDR3 is TGTGCCAGCAGTGAAGGGACTAGCGGGCCGTACAATGAGCAGTTCTTC. This chain links TRBV6-1 with TRBJ2-1; TRBD2 matches 11 bases. V was pared by 1 base and J by 4 bases, with 3 bases of the junction left unmatched. The CDR3 runs 16 residues. CDR1 MNHNS and CDR2 SASEGT come from the germline V gene.

The rearrangement uses TRBV3-1 (or the pseudogene TRBV3-2) and TRBJ1-3; D might be TRBD1 (5 bases). This CDR3 has 18 residues. Trimming left V 4 bases short and J 0 bases short, with 19 bases between. Per germline, CDR1 LGHDT and CDR2 YNNKEL (reference sequence). CDR3 nucleotide sequence: TGTGCCAGCAGCCGGCGGGACGAGAACCCTAGCTCTGGAAACACCATATATTTT. This gives the protein CASSRRDENPSSGNTIYF.

The V call is TRBV19, the J call TRBJ1-3; D remains unclear. The CDR3 has 15 amino acids. The V gene lost 2 bases and the J gene lost 0 bases, with 8 bases spanning the gap. Germline assignment: CDR1 LNHDA and CDR2 SQIVND (reference sequence). CDR3 bases: TGTGCCAGTAGTATAAGCGGTTACTCTGGAAACACCATATATTTT. Translating gives CASSISGYSGNTIYF.

V is TRBV28 and J is TRBJ1-1; 10 nucleotides match TRBD1. The CDR3 consists of 16 residues. Germline CDR1 is MDHEN and CDR2 is SYDVKM. The V and J ends lost 4 bases and 6 bases, in that order; junction bases with no gene match: 11. DNA for the CDR3: TGTGCCAGCAGTTCAGTCCCGGGACAGGGGAGGTCTGAAGCTTTCTTT. This gives the protein CASSSVPGQGRSEAFF.

The chain couples TRBV5-4 to TRBJ1-2, with TRBD1 matching over 8 bases. The germline V gene encodes CDR1 SGHNT and CDR2 YYREEE (reference sequence). The CDR3 is made up of 17 amino acids. Trimming at V came to 0 bases and at J to 5 bases, leaving 12 bases not matched to a gene. DNA of the CDR3: TGTGCCAGCAGCTTGGTTGACAGGGGTTCCCTTCGGTATGGCTACACCTTC. Translated, it gives CASSLVDRGSLRYGYTF.

This sequence joins TRBV6-2 or TRBV6-3 and TRBJ2-5, with TRBD2 as a possible D gene (7 bases). Germline V gene sequence: CDR1 MNHEY, CDR2 SVGEGT. This CDR3 has 16 residues. Trimming removed 0 bases from V and 5 bases from J, with 16 bases in between. CDR3 residues: CASSYSASGGGETQYF. In DNA form, the CDR3 reads TGTGCCAGCAGTTACTCCGCTAGCGGAGGGGGGGAGACCCAGTACTTC.

The rearrangement uses TRBV18 and TRBJ1-1; 8 nucleotides line up with TRBD1. The CDR3 is 14 residues long. From germline, CDR1 is KGHSH and CDR2 LQKENI. V lost 6 bases, J lost 2 bases, and 5 bases stayed unmatched. Written as DNA, the CDR3 is TGTGCCAGCTCCCAGGGACAGGTTAACACTGAAGCTTTCTTT. It yields the protein CASSQGQVNTEAFF.

The chain links TRBV20-1 to TRBJ2-7, with TRBD2 identical over 7 bases. Germline assignment: CDR1 DFQATT and CDR2 SNEGSKA (reference sequence). J lost 6 bases, V lost 5 bases, and 4 bases had no gene match. The CDR3 runs 11 residues. CDR3 sequence (DNA): TGCAGTGCTCTTGGGAGGGCCGAGCAGTACTTC. Translated: CSALGRAEQYF.

This chain links TRBV13 with TRBJ1-2; no clear D. Trimming removed 0 bases from V and 4 bases from J, with 6 bases in between. The V gene's germline CDR1 is PRHDT and CDR2 FYEKMQ (reference sequence). The CDR3 is 13 residues long. The CDR3 bases are TGTGCCAGCAGCTTAGGCAGATCCTATGGCTACACCTTC. Its protein is CASSLGRSYGYTF.

The V and J genes are TRBV6-5 and TRBJ1-2; TRBD1 matches at 8 bases. The germline gives CDR1 MNHEY, CDR2 SVGAGI. This CDR3 comprises 13 residues. The V segment lost 5 bases and the J segment 4 bases; nucleotides outside the gene matches: 3. The CDR3 here is CASSRTGSYGYTF. The CDR3 DNA reads TGTGCCAGCAGTCGGACAGGGAGCTATGGCTACACCTTC.

This rearrangement joins TRBV6-5 to TRBJ2-7; D gene uncertain. Trimming removed 7 bases at V and 0 bases at J, with 7 bases between. The germline gives CDR1 MNHEY, CDR2 SVGAGI. The CDR3 has 12 amino acids. For the CDR3, the DNA is TGTGCCAGCACTACTTACTCCTACGAGCAGTACTTC. Amino acid sequence: CASTTYSYEQYF.

The chain has TRBV10-3 and TRBJ2-2; 13 nucleotides agree with TRBD2. The CDR3 is made up of 16 amino acids. The germline V gene has CDR1 ENHRY and CDR2 SYGVKD. The junction had 6 bases not matched to a gene; V was cut back by 4 bases and J by 7 bases. The DNA of the CDR3 is TGTGCCATCAGTGGGACTAGCGGGAGTCTTAGCGGGGAGCTGTTTTTT. This gives the protein CAISGTSGSLSGELFF.

CDR3 protein: CASSPFASRAYEQYF. CDR3 sequence (DNA): TGTGCCAGCAGCCCATTTGCTAGTCGGGCCTACGAGCAGTACTTC. The rearrangement links TRBV7-8 to TRBJ2-7; no clear D. The CDR3 totals 15 residues. Germline V CDR1 and CDR2: SGHVS, FQNEAQ. V lost 5 bases to trimming and J lost 2 bases, with 16 bases between them.

V and J are TRBV4-1 and TRBJ2-2; 7 bases align to TRBD2. The CDR3 spans 16 residues. CDR1 and CDR2 from the germline V gene are MGHRA and YSYEKL. With 5 bases clipped from V and 0 bases from J, the junction kept 6 bases outside the gene matches. DNA for the CDR3: TGCGCCAGCAGCTCTAGCGGACTCGCGAACACCGGGGAGCTGTTTTTT. It specifies CASSSSGLANTGELFF.

This sequence joins TRBV15 and TRBJ1-5; weak D call: TRBD1 (5 bases). The V end lost 0 bases, the J end lost 3 bases, and 9 bases lay between the germline ends. The V gene's germline CDR1 is LNHNV and CDR2 YYDKDF (reference sequence). The CDR3 length is 15 residues. CDR3 coding DNA: TGTGCCACCAGCAGAGATCGGGGGAACAATCAGCCCCAGCATTTT. Amino acid sequence: CATSRDRGNNQPQHF.

The chain uses TRBV29-1 and TRBJ2-2; D not resolved. CDR1 and CDR2 from the germline V gene are SQVTM and ANQGSEA. CDR3 length equals 12 residues. V lost 3 bases, J lost 1 base, and 3 bases lay in between. The chain's CDR3 is CSVDGNTGELFF. CDR3 DNA sequence: TGCAGCGTTGACGGGAACACCGGGGAGCTGTTTTTT.

The chain is built from TRBV27 and TRBJ1-5; tentative D call: TRBD1 (5 bases). V gave up 0 bases and J gave up 4 bases, with 7 bases separating them. Germline V gene lookup returns CDR1 MNHEY and CDR2 SMNVEV (reference sequence). This CDR3 has 14 residues. The CDR3 here is CASSLSQGNQPQHF. The CDR3 bases are TGTGCCAGCAGTTTATCCCAGGGAAATCAGCCCCAGCATTTT.

This chain connects TRBV29-1 to TRBJ1-1; D possibly corresponds to TRBD1 (6 bases). The germline V and J ends were trimmed by 5 bases and 1 base, with 8 bases remaining between them. The germline V gene has CDR1 SQVTM and CDR2 ANQGSEA. This CDR3 is 12 amino acids long. CDR3 sequence reads: CSVHRANTEAFF. The CDR3 DNA sequence: TGCAGCGTTCACAGGGCGAACACTGAAGCTTTCTTT.

The rearrangement uses TRBV10-3 and TRBJ1-2, with 9 nucleotides matching TRBD1. Germline CDR1 is ENHRY and CDR2 is SYGVKD. Germline trimming cut 6 bases from V and 8 bases from J; bases unmatched to any gene: 19. The CDR3 covers 17 residues. CDR3 nucleotides: TGTGCCATCAGAAGCGCACCGGGACAGGGCATAGATGAAGGCTACACCTTC. Amino acids: CAIRSAPGQGIDEGYTF.